These 14 T cell receptor beta chains share one sample of origin, sequenced in a study of blood T cell repertoires in COVID-19 (TCRdb year 2020). To prepare the library, the immunoSEQ multiplex PCR assay was applied. TCRdb's version of the immuneACCESS table is confined to in-frame rearrangements and falls short of the full clone set. An unresolved V gene accounts for under half of the shortfall where checked; the remainder is of unknown origin. The sample contains about 35,000 clones, around 80% of them found a single time. The ten largest clones represent under 50% of the sample. Material for sequencing was peripheral blood. The source is a man aged 80 or over with active or convalescent COVID-19.

This sequence joins TRBV29-1 and TRBJ2-5, with TRBD1 matching 10 bases. Germline V gene data show CDR1 as SQVTM and CDR2 as ANQGSEA. V was pared by 6 bases and J by 4 bases, with 5 bases of the junction left unmatched. CDR3 length: 13 residues. The CDR3 here is CSVLGQGLETQYF. The CDR3 DNA is TGCAGCGTCCTGGGACAGGGGCTAGAGACCCAGTACTTC. Full variable domain (remainder filled in from reference TRBV29-1 and TRBJ2-5): SAVISQKPSRDICQRGTSLTIQCQVDSQVTMMFWYRQQPGQSLTLIATANQGSEATYESGFVIDKFPISRPNLTFSTLTVSNMSPEDSSIYLCSVLGQGLETQYFGPGTRLLVL.

This sequence joins TRBV27 and TRBJ1-1, with a possible D match to TRBD1 (5 bases). Per the germline V gene, CDR1 is MNHEY and CDR2 is SMNVEV (reference sequence). V was trimmed by 7 bases and J by 1 base, leaving 13 bases between them. This CDR3 spans 14 amino acids. The CDR3 sequence is CASKGERGNTEAFF. CDR3 bases: TGTGCCAGCAAAGGGGAAAGGGGGAACACTGAAGCTTTCTTT.

This chain uses TRBV19 with TRBJ1-4; D possibly corresponds to TRBD1 (5 bases). The CDR3 covers 14 residues. V was clipped by 3 bases and J by 8 bases, with 13 bases between them. Germline lookup yields CDR1 LNHDA and CDR2 SQIVND (reference sequence). CDR3 coding DNA: TGTGCCAGTAGTATCCGGGGGGGTGAGGAAAAACTGTTTTTT. It specifies CASSIRGGEEKLFF.

The CDR3 is CASSQGQGAGEQYF. Written as DNA, the CDR3 is TGTGCCAGCAGCCAAGGACAGGGGGCGGGGGAGCAGTACTTC. The chain couples TRBV7-9 to TRBJ2-7; 11 nucleotides align to TRBD1. The CDR3 totals 14 residues. V was clipped by 5 bases and J by 7 bases; unmatched bases: 7. Germline V CDR1 and CDR2: SEHNR, FQNEAQ (reference sequence).

In DNA form, the CDR3 reads TGTGCCAGCAGGAAACTAGCCCCCGGATCCTACGAGCAGTACTTC. It is translated as CASRKLAPGSYEQYF. The chain uses TRBV2 and TRBJ2-7; tentative D call: TRBD2 (6 bases). Germline CDR1 reads SNHLY; CDR2 reads FYNNEI. CDR3 length: 15 amino acids. Trimming took off 6 bases at V and 1 base at J, with 16 bases between the two ends.

CDR3 sequence: CAISANSGRQETQYF. For the CDR3, the DNA is TGTGCCATCAGTGCAAATAGCGGGCGGCAAGAGACCCAGTACTTC. The rearrangement uses TRBV10-3 and TRBJ2-5; the match to TRBD2 covers 7 bases. Germline V gene sequence: CDR1 ENHRY, CDR2 SYGVKD. The CDR3 extends over 15 amino acids. V lost 4 bases to trimming and J lost 2 bases; unmatched junction nucleotides: 7.

The chain carries TRBV6-5 and TRBJ1-2; a possible D gene is TRBD1 (5 bases). The CDR3 consists of 13 residues. Germline-derived CDR1 and CDR2 are MNHEY and SVGAGI. The ends were cut back, 11 bases at V and 2 bases at J, with 15 bases in the middle. CDR3 region: CAGRDGGNYGYTF. DNA of the CDR3: TGTGCCGGCCGGGACGGGGGAAACTATGGCTACACCTTC.

The chain joins TRBV29-1 to TRBJ2-1; no firm D call. Germline CDR1 is SQVTM and CDR2 is ANQGSEA. The V end lost 4 bases, the J end lost 9 bases, and 19 bases lay between the germline ends. CDR3 size: 14 residues. The CDR3 region has the DNA TGCAGCGTTGTATTGGGCACCCCAACGGCTGAGCAGTTCTTC. Its translation is CSVVLGTPTAEQFF.

CDR3 sequence: CASSTLADGTDTQYF. The CDR3 nucleotides read TGTGCCAGTAGTACCCTAGCTGATGGCACAGATACGCAGTATTTT. The chain joins TRBV19 to TRBJ2-3; weak D call: TRBD2 (5 bases). In germline, CDR1 is LNHDA, CDR2 SQIVND (reference sequence). V was shortened by 4 bases and J by 1 base, with 12 bases between the two germline ends. CDR3 length: 15 residues.

This clone was found a few times. The chain couples TRBV23-1 to TRBJ1-1; 9 nucleotides agree with TRBD1. TRBV23-1 falls under the ORF class, with uncertain function. The V gene end was trimmed by 1 base and the J gene end by 0 bases; junction bases not matched to a gene: 9. This CDR3 spans 18 amino acids. Written as DNA, the CDR3 is TGCGCCAGCAGTCAATTGCCACAGGGGGCGAAGGTGAACACTGAAGCTTTCTTT. Amino acid sequence: CASSQLPQGAKVNTEAFF.

In its sample, this clone was seen a few times. The rearrangement uses TRBV7-2 and TRBJ2-7; TRBD1 might be the D (5 bases). The V gene lost 2 bases and the J gene lost 3 bases, with 5 bases spanning the gap. The V gene's germline CDR1 is SGHTA and CDR2 FQGNSA. This CDR3 has 12 residues. CDR3 bases: TGTGCCAGCAGCTTACAGGGCTACGAGCAGTACTTC. This encodes CASSLQGYEQYF.

This sequence joins TRBV6-5 and TRBJ2-1, with D maybe TRBD2 (5 bases). The ends were cut back, 0 bases at V and 2 bases at J, with 8 bases in the middle. This CDR3 has 15 residues. Germline values: CDR1 MNHEY, CDR2 SVGAGI. CDR3 coding DNA: TGTGCCAGCAGTTACTCATGGGGAGCCTACAATGAGCAGTTCTTC. It codes for CASSYSWGAYNEQFF.

DNA of the CDR3: TGTGCCAGCAGTTACGAGGGAGGCGAGCAGTACTTC. This sequence encodes CASSYEGGEQYF. The rearrangement links TRBV6-5 to TRBJ2-7; maybe TRBD2 (6 bases). The CDR3 contains 12 residues. V lost 2 bases, J lost 6 bases, and 8 bases lay in between. In germline, CDR1 is MNHEY, CDR2 SVGAGI.

The chain is built from TRBV28 and TRBJ2-7; 7 bases align to TRBD1. The CDR3 has 12 residues. Germline-derived CDR1 and CDR2 are MDHEN and SYDVKM. V lost 7 bases to trimming and J lost 8 bases; unmatched junction nucleotides: 8. This chain's CDR3 is CASTLTGTKQYF. CDR3 DNA: TGTGCCAGCACCCTGACAGGGACCAAGCAGTACTTC.